Listed here are 18 T cell receptor beta chains from one sample, sequenced in a study of blood T cell repertoires in COVID-19 (dated by TCRdb to 2019 to 2021). The library was obtained by the immunoSEQ multiplex PCR assay. This is the immuneACCESS table as TCRdb keeps it, with only in-frame sequences that have V and J called. A part of the clones is gone; compared with another copy, unresolved V genes explain less than half, and the rest is unexplained. For this sample the table gives about 240,000 clones, of which 82% were detected only once. The top ten clones comprise 9.5% to 15% of the sample. The sample consisted of peripheral blood. All receptors derive from a woman between 55 and 75 years old with active or convalescent COVID-19.

This clone has a single count. The chain employs TRBV25-1 and TRBJ1-4; no clear D gene. The CDR3 runs to 13 residues. Per germline, CDR1 MGHDK and CDR2 SYGVNS. The V end lost 1 base, the J end lost 7 bases, and 7 bases lay between the germline ends. For the CDR3, the DNA is TGTGCCAGCAGTGAATCGAGCGGTGAAAAACTGTTTTTT. Protein product: CASSESSGEKLFF.

The chain combines TRBV6-5 with TRBJ1-2; D gene uncertain. Trimming pared 2 bases from V and 0 bases from J, leaving 7 bases between. This CDR3 has 14 amino acids. The germline V gene has CDR1 MNHEY and CDR2 SVGAGI. CDR3 in amino acids: CASSYERTNYGYTF. CDR3 coding DNA: TGTGCCAGCAGTTACGAGAGGACTAACTATGGCTACACCTTC.

This clone was seen a handful of times. V usage is TRBV3-1 (or the pseudogene TRBV3-2) and J usage is TRBJ2-3; TRBD1 agrees at 9 bases. This CDR3 contains 14 residues. Germline values: CDR1 LGHDT, CDR2 YNNKEL (reference sequence). Trimming removed 7 bases from V and 2 bases from J; junction bases left unmatched: 4. This chain's CDR3 is CASTRDRDTDTQYF. DNA of the CDR3: TGTGCCAGCACTCGGGACAGGGACACAGATACGCAGTATTTT.

CDR3 amino acids: CASSSGDSYNSPLHF. The DNA for the CDR3 is TGTGCCAGTAGTTCGGGTGACTCCTATAATTCACCCCTCCACTTT. This sequence joins TRBV19 and TRBJ1-6, with D unresolved. Deletions cut 5 bases from V and 0 bases from J, with 8 bases between. This CDR3 region has 15 residues. In germline, CDR1 is LNHDA, CDR2 SQIVND (reference sequence).

The chain carries TRBV7-2 and TRBJ2-5, with a weak D call TRBD2 (6 bases). Trimming shortened V by 5 bases and J by 2 bases, and 15 bases separated the two germline ends. The CDR3 has 15 amino acids. Germline assignment: CDR1 SGHTA and CDR2 FQGNSA. CDR3 bases: TGTGCCAGCAGCGTTCTAACGGGGGAACAAGAGACCCAGTACTTC. It yields the protein CASSVLTGEQETQYF.

The chain couples TRBV25-1 to TRBJ2-7; D possibly corresponds to TRBD2 (5 bases). Germline CDR1 and CDR2: MGHDK and SYGVNS. V lost 3 bases, J lost 2 bases, and 11 bases lay in between. The CDR3 is made up of 14 amino acids. CDR3 nucleotide sequence: TGTGCCAGCAGTGAGTCCGGGAAGACCTACGAGCAGTACTTC. Translated, it gives CASSESGKTYEQYF.

This clone was counted a single time. V gene TRBV4-3 combines with J gene TRBJ1-6; a possible D gene is TRBD1 (6 bases). This CDR3 comprises 15 residues. V dropped 5 bases and J dropped 4 bases, with 12 bases sitting between them. Germline V CDR1 and CDR2: LGHNA, YSLEER. CDR3 coding DNA: TGCGCCAGCAGCAGGACGGGACAATATAATTCACCCCTCCACTTT. It translates to CASSRTGQYNSPLHF.

This chain connects TRBV4-1 to TRBJ1-5; TRBD1 is a possible D gene (5 bases). The CDR3 has 16 amino acids. Germline CDR1 and CDR2: MGHRA and YSYEKL. V lost 1 base, J lost 0 bases, and 10 bases lay in between. As DNA, the CDR3 is TGCGCCAGCAGCCAAGCGGCAGGGTATAGCAATCAGCCCCAGCATTTT. Translation gives CASSQAAGYSNQPQHF.

This chain links TRBV18 with TRBJ2-7; no clear D gene. CDR3 size: 13 residues. Germline CDR1 and CDR2: KGHSH and LQKENI. The germline V and J ends were trimmed by 3 bases and 2 bases, with 8 bases remaining between them. The CDR3 bases are TGTGCCAGCTCACCTGCTAACGCCTACGAGCAGTACTTC. This codes for CASSPANAYEQYF.

The chain recombines TRBV27 with TRBJ1-2; the match to TRBD1 covers 10 bases. Germline CDR1 and CDR2: MNHEY and SMNVEV (reference sequence). CDR3 length equals 14 residues. V lost 6 bases, J lost 7 bases, and 8 bases stayed unmatched. DNA for the CDR3: TGTGCCAGCAGCCCGGGACAGGGGATCCGTGGCTACACCTTC. Amino acids: CASSPGQGIRGYTF.

V is TRBV4-3 and J is TRBJ1-5; D not resolved. Germline CDR1 is LGHNA and CDR2 is YSLEER. Deletions cut 1 base from V and 7 bases from J, with 8 bases between. This CDR3 spans 13 amino acids. The CDR3 loop reads CASSQVPGQPQHF. CDR3 DNA: TGCGCCAGCAGCCAAGTACCGGGGCAGCCCCAGCATTTT.

The chain combines TRBV12-5 with TRBJ2-7; 8 nucleotides agree with TRBD1. The CDR3 is 14 amino acids. Looked up from germline, CDR1 is LGHNT and CDR2 is FRNRAP. V lost 6 bases and J lost 5; bases outside the gene matches: 9. CDR3 residues: CASGPGQGLDEQYF. The CDR3 DNA reads TGTGCTAGTGGCCCTGGACAGGGTTTGGACGAGCAGTACTTC.

Only a few counts were recorded for this clone. The chain carries TRBV18 and TRBJ2-7, with TRBD1 identical over 7 bases. V was clipped by 6 bases and J by 4 bases; unmatched bases: 6. Germline V lookup: CDR1 KGHSH, CDR2 LQKENI. CDR3 size: 13 residues. CDR3 coding DNA: TGTGCCAGCTCGCGACAGGGAAGATACGAGCAGTACTTC. It specifies CASSRQGRYEQYF.

The chain recombines TRBV6-2 or TRBV6-3 with TRBJ1-1; D is unclear. The V end was cut by 5 bases, the J end by 0 bases, with 7 bases between. The CDR3 extends over 13 amino acids. Germline values: CDR1 MNHEY, CDR2 SVGEGT. This CDR3 reads CASSPDLNTEAFF. CDR3 bases: TGTGCCAGCAGTCCCGACTTGAACACTGAAGCTTTCTTT.

The genes are TRBV6-5 and TRBJ1-1; unclear D gene. The V end was cut by 0 bases, the J end by 3 bases, with 14 bases between. Germline CDR1 MNHEY, CDR2 SVGAGI. The CDR3 is made up of 16 amino acids. The CDR3 bases are TGTGCCAGCAGTTACTCGATAGGCGGGGAGGACACTGAAGCTTTCTTT. Its protein product is CASSYSIGGEDTEAFF.

The chain recombines TRBV19 with TRBJ2-1, with 11 bases aligning to TRBD1. J lost 5 bases, V lost 9 bases, and 9 bases had no gene match. From germline, CDR1 is LNHDA and CDR2 SQIVND (reference sequence). The CDR3 totals 15 residues. The CDR3 here is CASREDRGPHNEQFF. CDR3 sequence (DNA): TGTGCCAGCCGGGAGGACAGGGGGCCCCACAATGAGCAGTTCTTC. Full variable domain (outside the CDR3, taken from reference TRBV19 and TRBJ2-1): DGGITQSPKYLFRKEGQNVTLSCEQNLNHDAMYWYRQDPGQGLRLIYYSQIVNDFQKGDIAEGYSVSREKKESFPLTVTSAQKNPTAFYLCASREDRGPHNEQFFGPGTRLTVL.

The V gene is TRBV6-5, the J gene TRBJ2-1, with TRBD1 matching over 8 bases. Germline assignment: CDR1 MNHEY and CDR2 SVGAGI. The CDR3 contains 12 residues. Unmatched junction bases numbered 5, after V lost 6 bases and J lost 10 bases. CDR3 region: CASSFRDREQFF. DNA of the CDR3: TGTGCCAGCAGCTTCCGGGACAGGGAGCAGTTCTTC.

This chain connects TRBV5-1 to TRBJ2-3; tentative D call: TRBD2 (5 bases). The V gene's germline CDR1 is SGHRS and CDR2 YFSETQ. Trimming stripped 5 bases from V and 3 bases from J, with 13 bases between. CDR3 length: 14 amino acids. The CDR3 here is CASRPEGGTDTQYF. CDR3 bases: TGCGCCAGCAGGCCAGAGGGTGGGACAGATACGCAGTATTTT. The variable domain in full, completed from reference TRBV5-1 and TRBJ2-3, reads KAGVTQTPRYLIKTRGQQVTLSCSPISGHRSVSWYQQTPGQGLQFLFEYFSETQRNKGNFPGRFSGRQFSNSRSEMNVSTLELGDSALYLCASRPEGGTDTQYFGPGTRLTVL.